This T cell receptor (beta chain) was identified during a study of T cells in Graves' hyperthyroidism and ophthalmopathy. Authors of the study amplified TCR beta CDR3 regions from RNA transcripts. TCR CDR3 regions were first amplified by RT-PCR with HTBI primers. Each CDR3 protein gets one entry after TCRdb re-called the multiplex PCR reads with MiXCR. This sample has under 350,000 distinct CDR3 sequences; 18% occur once, and the top ten carry under 55%. An absence of ophthalmopathy progression within 18 months meant stable Graves' hyperthyroidism. This receptor was identified in a woman in her 50s with Graves' hyperthyroidism. Sequences were obtained from blood.

In nucleotides, the CDR3 is TGTGCCTGGAGCGGGGTTGGACACACTGAAGCTTTCTTT. Protein: CAWSGVGHTEAFF. The chain employs TRBV30 and TRBJ1-1; no firm D call. The CDR3 is made up of 13 amino acids. Trimming removed 3 bases from V and 3 bases from J, with 11 bases in between. Per germline, CDR1 GTSNPN and CDR2 SVGIG (reference sequence).